The 13 T cell receptor beta chains listed next were all sequenced from one sample in a study of T cells of healthy individuals. In TCRdb, the 5' RACE reads were re-called with MiXCR into one record per CDR3 protein. Of 95,000 to 100,000 distinct CDR3 sequences listed, around 17% are singletons. These receptors originate from a human donor in good health.

This clonotype appeared many times. V is TRBV29-1 and J is TRBJ2-3; D is undetermined. CDR1 and CDR2 (germline): SQVTM, ANQGSEA. V lost 7 bases to trimming and J lost 4 bases, with 9 bases between them. The CDR3 spans 11 residues. The CDR3 bases are TGCAGCGCCTCCTATTCAGATACGCAGTATTTT. Encoded protein: CSASYSDTQYF.

The rearrangement joins TRBV20-1 to TRBJ1-5; possibly TRBD1 for D (6 bases). V shed 6 bases and J shed 4 bases, with 16 bases lying between them. The CDR3 length is 14 residues. Per germline, CDR1 DFQATT and CDR2 SNEGSKA (reference sequence). In DNA, the CDR3 is TGCAGTGCATGGAGGGGGGCCAGGAATCAGCCCCAGCATTTT. It specifies CSAWRGARNQPQHF.

At least ten counts were recorded for this clonotype. The chain employs TRBV7-9 and TRBJ2-1, with 9 bases identical to TRBD1. The CDR3 length is 15 residues. Germline-derived CDR1 and CDR2 are SEHNR and FQNEAQ (reference sequence). The J segment lost 7 bases and the V segment lost 5 bases, leaving 9 bases of the junction unmatched. For the CDR3, the DNA is TGTGCCAGCAGCCTACCGGGACAGGGCCGGAATGAGCAGTTCTTC. Its protein product is CASSLPGQGRNEQFF. Complete variable domain (other parts from reference TRBV7-9 and TRBJ2-1): DTGVSQNPRHKITKRGQNVTFRCDPISEHNRLYWYRQTLGQGPEFLTYFQNEAQLEKSRLLSDRFSAERPKGSFSTLEIQRTEQGDSAMYLCASSLPGQGRNEQFFGPGTRLTVL.

This clonotype was detected ten times or more. This rearrangement joins TRBV19 to TRBJ2-7, with 10 bases lining up with TRBD2. Germline loops: CDR1 LNHDA, CDR2 SQIVND (reference sequence). The CDR3 is 15 amino acids. V was clipped by 4 bases and J by 2 bases; unmatched bases: 5. CDR3 loop: CASSNLAGDAYEQYF. The CDR3, as DNA: TGTGCCAGTAGTAACCTAGCGGGAGACGCCTACGAGCAGTACTTC.

In its sample, this clonotype was seen many times. The genes are TRBV6-5 and TRBJ1-5; D is unresolved. Germline CDR1 MNHEY, CDR2 SVGAGI. The CDR3 length is 14 residues. V dropped 4 bases and J dropped 2 bases, with 9 bases sitting between them. CDR3 region: CASSSRLGNQPQHF. CDR3 nucleotide sequence: TGTGCCAGCAGTTCCAGGTTGGGCAATCAGCCCCAGCATTTT.

The chain is built from TRBV12-3 or TRBV12-4 and TRBJ2-7; maybe TRBD1 (6 bases). V lost 1 base to trimming and J lost 2 bases, with 9 bases between them. The CDR3 contains 14 residues. The CDR3, as DNA: TGTGCCAGCAGTTTAGTGAGGGGGACCTACGAGCAGTACTTC. It is translated as CASSLVRGTYEQYF.

This clonotype was picked up many times. The chain is built from TRBV4-1 and TRBJ2-3, with 9 bases lining up with TRBD2. V lost 2 bases, J lost 7 bases, and 10 bases stayed unmatched. In germline, CDR1 is MGHRA, CDR2 YSYEKL. This CDR3 is built from 16 residues. CDR3: CASSQSGLAVFNTQYF. CDR3 in DNA: TGCGCCAGCAGCCAATCGGGACTAGCCGTCTTCAATACGCAGTATTTT.

V usage is TRBV4-3 and J usage is TRBJ2-1; the match to TRBD2 covers 8 bases. The CDR3 covers 16 residues. V was clipped by 0 bases and J by 8 bases; unmatched bases: 9. Germline lookup yields CDR1 LGHNA and CDR2 YSLEER. This CDR3 is CASSQDWNGAGDEQFF. DNA for the CDR3: TGCGCCAGCAGCCAAGATTGGAACGGAGCGGGGGATGAGCAGTTCTTC.

The table lists this clonotype with many counts. This chain uses TRBV4-3 with TRBJ2-1, with a possible D match to TRBD1 (6 bases). V dropped 4 bases and J dropped 5 bases, with 15 bases sitting between them. This CDR3 has 15 residues. Germline lookup yields CDR1 LGHNA and CDR2 YSLEER. The CDR3 DNA follows: TGCGCCAGCAGCCGGACCGGGACAACGGACAATGAGCAGTTCTTC. This codes for CASSRTGTTDNEQFF.

This clonotype showed up just a few times. The gene calls are TRBV20-1 and TRBJ1-6; D call uncertain. The CDR3 loop spans 15 amino acids. V was cut by 6 bases and J by 0 bases, with 12 bases left in between. Germline CDR1 reads DFQATT; CDR2 reads SNEGSKA (reference sequence). The chain's CDR3 is CSAWEAHSYNSPLHF. The CDR3 nucleotides read TGCAGTGCCTGGGAGGCCCACTCCTATAATTCACCCCTCCACTTT.

This clonotype was counted at least ten times. This chain uses TRBV6-5 with TRBJ1-5; TRBD1 agrees at 7 bases. Trimming at V came to 5 bases and at J to 7 bases, leaving 8 bases not matched to a gene. Germline assignment: CDR1 MNHEY and CDR2 SVGAGI. This CDR3 is built from 14 residues. CDR3: CASSPTGSYQPQHF. CDR3 DNA sequence: TGTGCCAGCAGTCCGACAGGGTCTTACCAGCCCCAGCATTTT.

This chain uses TRBV7-9 with TRBJ2-5; TRBD1 matches at 9 bases. The V gene's germline CDR1 is SEHNR and CDR2 FQNEAQ (reference sequence). After removal of 5 bases from V and 0 bases from J, the junction contained 4 bases not matched to a gene. This CDR3 comprises 15 residues. In DNA, the CDR3 is TGTGCCAGCAGCCGTAGGGACAGGGACCAAGAGACCCAGTACTTC. It translates to CASSRRDRDQETQYF.

The table lists this clonotype with many counts. V usage is TRBV5-1 and J usage is TRBJ1-1, with 7 bases fitting TRBD1. The CDR3 contains 13 residues. The V gene's germline CDR1 is SGHRS and CDR2 YFSETQ. The trim removed 0 bases at V and 4 bases at J, leaving 0 bases unmatched. CDR3 sequence: CASSLDRGTEAFF. CDR3 sequence (DNA): TGCGCCAGCAGCTTGGACAGGGGCACTGAAGCTTTCTTT.